These 10 T cell receptor beta chains came from one sample sequenced in a study of blood T cell repertoires in COVID-19. Here immunoSEQ multiplex PCR was the method, and the copy in TCRdb shows in-frame clones only, minus some. The sample includes about 170,000 clones, around 92% of them seen just once. Material for sequencing was peripheral blood. The receptors shown here come from a young man with COVID-19, enrolled during active disease.

The chain uses TRBV7-7 and TRBJ2-3; no clear D. CDR3 length: 14 amino acids. The V gene lost 0 bases and the J gene lost 2 bases, with 6 bases spanning the gap. CDR1 is SSHAT, CDR2 FNYEAQ, per germline (reference sequence). The chain's CDR3 is CASSLALTTDTQYF. Here the CDR3 DNA reads TGTGCCAGCAGCTTAGCGCTAACCACAGATACGCAGTATTTT. Full variable domain (remainder filled in from reference TRBV7-7 and TRBJ2-3): GAGVSQSPRYKVTKRGQDVTLRCDPISSHATLYWYQQALGQGPEFLTYFNYEAQPDKSGLPSDRFSAERPEGSISTLTIQRTEQRDSAMYRCASSLALTTDTQYFGPGTRLTVL.

The chain is built from TRBV11-3 and TRBJ2-1; the D gene is possibly TRBD2 (7 bases). V was cut by 5 bases and J by 4 bases, with 12 bases left in between. Germline V gene lookup returns CDR1 SGHNT and CDR2 YENEEA. The length of the CDR3 is 14 residues. The CDR3 loop reads CASSEEGGYNEQFF. The CDR3 region has the DNA TGTGCCAGCAGCGAAGAGGGGGGGTACAATGAGCAGTTCTTC.

The V call is TRBV6-5, the J call TRBJ1-4; a weak D match, TRBD1 (5 bases). The CDR3 contains 14 residues. Trimming shortened V by 2 bases and J by 8 bases, and 12 bases separated the two germline ends. Per germline, CDR1 MNHEY and CDR2 SVGAGI. The chain's CDR3 is CASSYRGIEEKLFF. In nucleotides, the CDR3 is TGTGCCAGCAGTTACAGGGGAATCGAAGAAAAACTGTTTTTT.

CDR3 amino acids: CASSGLDRVASPLHF. The DNA for the CDR3 is TGTGCCAGCAGCGGACTGGACAGGGTGGCTTCACCCCTCCACTTT. The chain combines TRBV2 with TRBJ1-6; TRBD1 matches 8 bases. V shed 6 bases, J shed 9 bases, and the junction held 10 bases outside the gene matches. Looked up from germline, CDR1 is SNHLY and CDR2 is FYNNEI. CDR3 length: 15 residues.

J is TRBJ1-5 and V is TRBV4-1; weak D call: TRBD1 (5 bases). This CDR3 has 17 amino acids. Germline CDR1 and CDR2: MGHRA and YSYEKL. Deletions cut 6 bases from V and 0 bases from J, with 18 bases between. The CDR3 loop is CASRPTAQANSNQPQHF. DNA for the CDR3: TGCGCCAGCAGGCCGACCGCACAGGCAAATAGCAATCAGCCCCAGCATTTT.

V and J are TRBV6-1 and TRBJ1-6; a possible D gene is TRBD1 (6 bases). This CDR3 is 16 amino acids long. The V end lost 3 bases, the J end lost 4 bases, and 13 bases lay between the germline ends. Germline V gene data show CDR1 as MNHNS and CDR2 as SASEGT. The DNA for the CDR3 is TGTGCCAGCAGTGAGAGGTTACAGGGATATAATTCACCCCTCCACTTT. Translating it yields CASSERLQGYNSPLHF.

This clone was recorded once. The chain carries TRBV18 and TRBJ1-2, with TRBD1 matching 7 bases. The length of the CDR3 is 14 residues. Germline CDR1 is KGHSH and CDR2 is LQKENI. The junction had 3 bases not matched to a gene; V was cut back by 0 bases and J by 5 bases. CDR3 region: CASSPPAQGYGYTF. DNA for the CDR3: TGTGCCAGCTCACCACCGGCACAGGGGTATGGCTACACCTTC.

The chain recombines TRBV5-1 with TRBJ1-1, with TRBD1 matching 7 bases. The CDR3 is 15 residues long. Germline loops: CDR1 SGHRS, CDR2 YFSETQ. V trimming: 4 bases; J trimming: 6 bases; junction bases outside the gene matches: 12. CDR3 amino acids: CASSLSTGMGAEAFF. CDR3 DNA sequence: TGCGCCAGCAGCCTTTCGACAGGGATGGGCGCTGAAGCTTTCTTT.

V usage is TRBV5-8 and J usage is TRBJ1-2; no reliable D call. The CDR3 has 12 residues. V was clipped by 5 bases and J by 7 bases, with 12 bases between them. Looked up from germline, CDR1 is SGHTS and CDR2 is YDEGEE. The CDR3 DNA follows: TGTGCCAGCAGACAGACGCCAGGTGGCTACACCTTC. Protein sequence: CASRQTPGGYTF.

This sequence joins TRBV19 and TRBJ1-5, with D hard to call. Germline V gives CDR1 LNHDA, CDR2 SQIVND (reference sequence). V dropped 5 bases and J dropped 5 bases, with 10 bases sitting between them. CDR3 length equals 13 residues. CDR3 sequence (DNA): TGTGCCAGTAGTTACTCGGGGTATCAGCCCCAGCATTTT. This gives the protein CASSYSGYQPQHF.